This T cell receptor beta chain was captured by sequencing in a study of T cell responses to AZD1222 COVID-19 vaccine. CDR3 size: 15 residues. V was trimmed by 1 base and J by 0 bases, leaving 11 bases between them. Germline CDR1 reads SGHRS; CDR2 reads YFSETQ. The table came from immunoSEQ multiplex PCR; TCRdb's copy has only in-frame clones and leaves some out. The repertoire has approximately 180,000 clones, 85% to 90% of them found once; the top ten carry 3.5% to 5.5%. Only one count was recorded for this clone. The source of this sequence is an adult who received the MenACWY meningococcal vaccine as a control. The rearrangement joins TRBV5-1 to TRBJ2-7; perhaps D is TRBD1 or TRBD2 (5 bases each). This material consisted of peripheral blood, taken 28 days after the second dose of the MenACWY control vaccine. CDR3 nucleotide sequence: TGCGCCAGCAGCTTGCGGGACGCAAGCTCCTACGAGCAGTACTTC. It yields the protein CASSLRDASSYEQYF.